The 21 T cell receptor beta chains reported below all come from one sample, sequenced in a study of cytomegalovirus exposure and HLA in healthy donors. Use of 60 Vbeta and 13 Jbeta primers characterized the PCR. Only in-frame clones appear in the TCRdb table, and some are missing; sequencing was by immunoSEQ multiplex PCR. The data show approximately 210,000 clones, roughly 78% seen once. The sequencing input was PBMCs. The receptors derive from a girl aged 10 to 17 in good health and CMV-seropositive.

The chain is built from TRBV5-4 and TRBJ2-6; 11 nucleotides agree with TRBD2. The CDR3 covers 19 residues. Germline assignment: CDR1 SGHNT and CDR2 YYREEE (reference sequence). J gave up 4 bases and V 1 base, and 10 bases lay outside the gene matches. CDR3 nucleotides: TGTGCCAGCAGCTTGACTAGCGGGGGACCCAGACCCGGGGCCAACGTCCTGACTTTC. Translated, it gives CASSLTSGGPRPGANVLTF.

The chain carries TRBV5-6 and TRBJ2-7; 11 bases are shared with TRBD1. After removal of 0 bases from V and 3 bases from J, the junction contained 2 bases not matched to a gene. Germline lookup yields CDR1 SGHDT and CDR2 YYEEEE. The CDR3 runs 15 residues. CDR3 amino acids: CASSLAGTGGYEQYF. DNA of the CDR3: TGTGCCAGCAGCTTGGCCGGGACAGGGGGCTACGAGCAGTACTTC.

The chain employs TRBV9 and TRBJ1-2; D uncertain. This CDR3 spans 18 amino acids. Germline V lookup: CDR1 SGDLS, CDR2 YYNGEE. The V gene lost 0 bases and the J gene lost 5 bases, with 23 bases spanning the gap. CDR3 sequence: CASSVVGDGSPLRYGYTF. The CDR3 bases are TGTGCCAGCAGCGTAGTGGGTGACGGGTCCCCTCTACGGTATGGCTACACCTTC.

The chain carries TRBV9 and TRBJ2-3; 13 positions agree with TRBD2. CDR1 SGDLS and CDR2 YYNGEE come from the germline V gene. This CDR3 is built from 18 residues. V was pared by 4 bases and J by 2 bases, with 10 bases of the junction left unmatched. In nucleotides, the CDR3 is TGTGCCAGCAGCACTCAGATTGGGACTAGCGGGGTCACAGATACGCAGTATTTT. Its translation: CASSTQIGTSGVTDTQYF. The full variable domain, rest sourced from reference TRBV9 and TRBJ2-3, is DSGVTQTPKHLITATGQRVTLRCSPRSGDLSVYWYQQSLDQGLQFLIQYYNGEERAKGNILERFSAQQFPDLHSELNLSSLELGDSALYFCASSTQIGTSGVTDTQYFGPGTRLTVL.

The V and J genes are TRBV6-5 and TRBJ2-7; 10 nucleotides line up with TRBD2. Germline V gene data show CDR1 as MNHEY and CDR2 as SVGAGI. The CDR3 is 16 amino acids. V shed 4 bases, J shed 1 base, and the junction held 7 bases outside the gene matches. The DNA for the CDR3 is TGTGCCAGCAGTTTTTCGGCTAGCGGGGGATCCTACGAGCAGTACTTC. Its protein product is CASSFSASGGSYEQYF.

V gene TRBV7-2 combines with J gene TRBJ2-7; 8 bases map to TRBD2. V dropped 5 bases and J dropped 6; count of bases not matched to a gene: 3. The CDR3 is made up of 12 amino acids. Per the germline V gene, CDR1 is SGHTA and CDR2 is FQGNSA. The CDR3 bases are TGTGCCAGCAGCCTCGGGACTAGCGAGCAGTACTTC. Amino acids: CASSLGTSEQYF.

This clone was seen only once. The chain is built from TRBV4-1 and TRBJ2-7, with a possible D match to TRBD2 (5 bases). The germline V and J ends were trimmed by 4 bases and 0 bases, with 7 bases remaining between them. There are 13 residues in the CDR3. Germline CDR1 reads MGHRA; CDR2 reads YSYEKL. CDR3 nucleotide sequence: TGCGCCAGCAGCCTCGGGAACTCCTACGAGCAGTACTTC. Its translation is CASSLGNSYEQYF.

The chain carries TRBV9 and TRBJ2-5, with 12 positions matching TRBD2. Germline CDR1 and CDR2: SGDLS and YYNGEE. V lost 0 bases, J lost 2 bases, and 5 bases stayed unmatched. The CDR3 has 17 amino acids. This CDR3 is CASSVGGTSGPQETQYF. For the CDR3, the DNA is TGTGCCAGCAGCGTAGGTGGGACTAGCGGGCCACAAGAGACCCAGTACTTC.

The rearrangement links TRBV7-9 to TRBJ2-4, with D possibly being TRBD2 (6 bases). Trimming cost V 1 base and J 9 bases, with 13 bases left between them. CDR3 length equals 14 residues. Germline loops: CDR1 SEHNR, CDR2 FQNEAQ (reference sequence). The CDR3 DNA reads TGTGCCAGCAGCTTAGATCAGGGAGGAGGCATTCAGTACTTC. Translation gives CASSLDQGGGIQYF.

V usage is TRBV6-5 and J usage is TRBJ1-3; D is unresolved. The CDR3 is 13 amino acids. Germline V gene sequence: CDR1 MNHEY, CDR2 SVGAGI. V lost 7 bases, J lost 0 bases, and 7 bases lay in between. The CDR3 nucleotides read TGTGCCAGCATGCGGCCCTCTGGAAACACCATATATTTT. Amino acids: CASMRPSGNTIYF.

V gene TRBV30 combines with J gene TRBJ1-3; TRBD1 matches 8 bases. The CDR3 totals 15 residues. The germline V gene has CDR1 GTSNPN and CDR2 SVGIG (reference sequence). After removal of 2 bases from V and 2 bases from J, the junction contained 5 bases not matched to a gene. The CDR3: CAWSSDRGPGNTIYF. Here the CDR3 DNA reads TGTGCCTGGAGTAGCGACAGGGGACCTGGAAACACCATATATTTT.

The V gene is TRBV6-5, the J gene TRBJ1-2, with D possibly TRBD1 on 6 matching bases. The CDR3 has 13 residues. V was trimmed by 8 bases and J by 4 bases, leaving 14 bases between them. Germline CDR1 is MNHEY and CDR2 is SVGAGI. The CDR3 here is CASLGGGAYGYTF. The CDR3 DNA is TGTGCCAGCTTAGGAGGGGGGGCCTATGGCTACACCTTC.

The gene calls are TRBV7-2 and TRBJ2-7; the match to TRBD2 covers 13 bases. V gave up 6 bases and J gave up 7 bases; unmatched junction bases: 9. Germline lookup yields CDR1 SGHTA and CDR2 FQGNSA. This CDR3 has 15 residues. In DNA form, the CDR3 reads TGTGCCAGCAGTTCGACTAGCGGGGGGATAGTTGAGCAGTACTTC. Translation gives CASSSTSGGIVEQYF.

V is TRBV5-1 and J is TRBJ1-1, with a weak D call TRBD1 (5 bases). Per germline, CDR1 SGHRS and CDR2 YFSETQ. The ends were cut back, 4 bases at V and 3 bases at J, with 16 bases in the middle. This CDR3 has 15 residues. CDR3 DNA sequence: TGCGCCAGCAGCCCCGGGGCGATAGCGGACACTGAAGCTTTCTTT. This sequence encodes CASSPGAIADTEAFF.

The chain employs TRBV5-1 and TRBJ2-7; 8 bases match TRBD2. Germline V lookup: CDR1 SGHRS, CDR2 YFSETQ. CDR3 length: 15 amino acids. V dropped 0 bases and J dropped 3; count of bases not matched to a gene: 5. In DNA form, the CDR3 reads TGCGCCAGCAGCTTGGTCGGTAGCGGGGTCTACGAGCAGTACTTC. Translated, it gives CASSLVGSGVYEQYF. The whole variable domain, filled in from reference TRBV5-1 and TRBJ2-7, reads KAGVTQTPRYLIKTRGQQVTLSCSPISGHRSVSWYQQTPGQGLQFLFEYFSETQRNKGNFPGRFSGRQFSNSRSEMNVSTLELGDSALYLCASSLVGSGVYEQYFGPGTRLTVT.

This chain connects TRBV29-1 to TRBJ2-5, with a possible D match to TRBD2 (5 bases). Germline CDR1 SQVTM, CDR2 ANQGSEA. The V end lost 4 bases, the J end lost 5 bases, and 14 bases lay between the germline ends. The CDR3 is 13 amino acids. CDR3 sequence: CSVASDGVETQYF. DNA of the CDR3: TGCAGCGTTGCCTCCGACGGGGTTGAGACCCAGTACTTC.

In nucleotides, the CDR3 is TGCGCCAGCAGCTCCTTAGCGGCGAGCTCCTACAATGAGCAGTTCTTC. It translates to CASSSLAASSYNEQFF. J is TRBJ2-1 and V is TRBV5-1; a possible D gene is TRBD2 (6 bases). The V gene lost 3 bases and the J gene lost 0 bases, with 13 bases spanning the gap. Looked up from germline, CDR1 is SGHRS and CDR2 is YFSETQ. The CDR3 loop spans 16 amino acids.

Only a few counts were recorded for this clone. V is TRBV5-5 and J is TRBJ1-3; D not certain. Looked up from germline, CDR1 is SGHKS and CDR2 is YYEKEE (reference sequence). The CDR3 contains 16 residues. Trimming stripped 0 bases from V and 0 bases from J, with 10 bases between. The CDR3 region has the DNA TGTGCCAGCAGCTTGGATTGGCAAAGCTCTGGAAACACCATATATTTT. It translates to CASSLDWQSSGNTIYF.

This chain uses TRBV18 with TRBJ2-6; 7 positions match TRBD1. Germline CDR1 and CDR2: KGHSH and LQKENI. CDR3 length equals 16 residues. J gave up 4 bases and V 4 bases, and 7 bases lay outside the gene matches. CDR3 protein: CASSLAGGTGANVLTF. CDR3 in DNA: TGTGCCAGCTCACTGGCAGGGGGAACGGGGGCCAACGTCCTGACTTTC.

The chain uses TRBV11-3 and TRBJ2-1; TRBD2 might be the D (6 bases). CDR3 size: 15 residues. Trimming removed 5 bases at V and 3 bases at J, with 14 bases between. The germline CDR1 and CDR2 sequences are SGHNT and YENEEA. DNA for the CDR3: TGTGCCAGCAGCCACCCGGGGGATCACTACAATGAGCAGTTCTTC. This codes for CASSHPGDHYNEQFF.

The rearrangement uses TRBV6-5 and TRBJ2-4; TRBD1 aligns across 8 bases. The CDR3 is 15 residues long. V gave up 10 bases and J gave up 0 bases; unmatched junction bases: 8. Looked up from germline, CDR1 is MNHEY and CDR2 is SVGAGI. The CDR3 is CATRTGTLAKNIQYF. The CDR3 coding sequence is TGTGCCACCAGGACAGGGACACTAGCCAAAAACATTCAGTACTTC.